This T cell receptor beta chain was obtained from a study of blood T cell repertoires in COVID-19. Some clones are missing from TCRdb's copy, which holds only in-frame ones; the method was immunoSEQ multiplex PCR. The sample lists roughly 230,000 clones, about 85% seen once, with roughly 10% in the top ten. The V gene's germline CDR1 is LNHDA and CDR2 SQIVND (reference sequence). The CDR3 length is 17 residues. The V end was cut by 4 bases, the J end by 4 bases, with 22 bases between. The chain joins TRBV19 to TRBJ1-2; D perhaps matches TRBD1 (5 bases). This TCR was recovered from a woman of 80 years or more with COVID-19, enrolled during active disease. The sequencing input was peripheral blood. The CDR3 here is CASSSARAETAFYGYTF. CDR3 DNA: TGTGCCAGTAGTAGCGCGCGTGCGGAGACAGCCTTCTATGGCTACACCTTC.